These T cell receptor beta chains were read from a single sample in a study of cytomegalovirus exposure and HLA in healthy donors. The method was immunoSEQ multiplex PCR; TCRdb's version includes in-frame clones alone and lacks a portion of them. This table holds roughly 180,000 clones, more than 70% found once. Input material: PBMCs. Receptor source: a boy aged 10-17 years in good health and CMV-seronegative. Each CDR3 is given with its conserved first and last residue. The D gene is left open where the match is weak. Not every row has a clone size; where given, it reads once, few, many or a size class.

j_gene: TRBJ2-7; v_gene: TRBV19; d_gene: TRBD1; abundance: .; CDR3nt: TGTGCCAGTAGTATAATGGGGGGACAGGGCTACGAGCAGTACTTC; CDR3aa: CASSIMGGQGYEQYF
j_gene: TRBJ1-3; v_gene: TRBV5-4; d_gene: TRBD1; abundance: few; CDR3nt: TGTGCCAGCAGCTTGGGGGGACAGCGATTTGGAAACACCATATATTTT; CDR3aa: CASSLGGQRFGNTIYF
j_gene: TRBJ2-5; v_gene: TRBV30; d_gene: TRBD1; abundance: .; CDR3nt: TGTGCCTGGAGTGTGGGGCAGACAGGGTCCGTGGCCCAGTACTTC; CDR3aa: CAWSVGQTGSVAQYF
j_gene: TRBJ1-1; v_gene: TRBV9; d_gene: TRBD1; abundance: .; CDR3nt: TGTGCCAGCAGCGGCGGGACAGGGAACACTGAAGCTTTCTTT; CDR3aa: CASSGGTGNTEAFF
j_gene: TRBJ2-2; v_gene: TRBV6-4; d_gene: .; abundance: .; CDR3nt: TGTGCCAGCAGTGCCACCTCCGGTGCGAACACCGGGGAGCTGTTTTTT; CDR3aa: CASSATSGANTGELFF
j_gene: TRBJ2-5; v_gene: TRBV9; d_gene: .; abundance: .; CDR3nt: TGTGCCAGCAGTAGCGGCAGTAAAGAGACCCAGTACTTC; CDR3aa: CASSSGSKETQYF
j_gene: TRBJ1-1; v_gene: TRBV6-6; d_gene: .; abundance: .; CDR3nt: TGTGCCAGCAGTCAGGCCCTGAACACTGAAGCTTTCTTT; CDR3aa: CASSQALNTEAFF
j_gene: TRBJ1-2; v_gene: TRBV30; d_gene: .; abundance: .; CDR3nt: TGTGCCTGGAGTTTCTCCCTGACAGCTAACTATGGCTACACCTTC; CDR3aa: CAWSFSLTANYGYTF
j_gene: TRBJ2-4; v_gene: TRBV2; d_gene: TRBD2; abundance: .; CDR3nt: TGTGCCAGCAGTGAAGAGCGGGGCTGGCCCAAAAACATTCAGTACTTC; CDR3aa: CASSEERGWPKNIQYF
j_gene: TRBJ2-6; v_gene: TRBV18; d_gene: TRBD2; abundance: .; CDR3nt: TGTGCCAGCTCACCGGTCGGAGTAGCGGGTGCTGGGGCCAACGTCCTGACTTTC; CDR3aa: CASSPVGVAGAGANVLTF
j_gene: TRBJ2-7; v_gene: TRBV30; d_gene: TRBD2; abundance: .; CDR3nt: TGTGCCTGGAAGGTTCGTAGGGGACTAGCGGGAGGAGCCGGTAAGGCCGAGCAGTACTTC; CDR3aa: CAWKVRRGLAGGAGKAEQYF
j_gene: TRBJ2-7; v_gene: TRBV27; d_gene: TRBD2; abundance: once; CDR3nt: TGTGCCAGCAGAGGACTAGTCTCCTACGAGCAGTACTTC; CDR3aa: CASRGLVSYEQYF
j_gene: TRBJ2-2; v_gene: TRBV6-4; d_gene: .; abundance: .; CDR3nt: TGTGCCAGCAGTAAACATACAAGTTACGGGGAGCTGTTTTTT; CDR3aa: CASSKHTSYGELFF
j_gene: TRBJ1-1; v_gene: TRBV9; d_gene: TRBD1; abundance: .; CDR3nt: TGTGCCGGGGTACGGGACAGGGGGCCTAACACTGAAGCTTTCTTT; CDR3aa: CAGVRDRGPNTEAFF
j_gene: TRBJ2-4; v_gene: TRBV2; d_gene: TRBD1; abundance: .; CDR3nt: TGTGCCAGCTCCGGGACAGAGATCTTTCACTACTTC; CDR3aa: CASSGTEIFHYF
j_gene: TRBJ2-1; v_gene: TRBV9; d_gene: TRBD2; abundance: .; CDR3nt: TGTGCCAGCAGCGCGAGCGGGAGCTCCTACAATGAGCAGTTCTTC; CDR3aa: CASSASGSSYNEQFF
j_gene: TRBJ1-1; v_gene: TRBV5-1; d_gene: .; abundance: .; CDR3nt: TGCGCCAGCAGCCACGCAGCGGGTCCTGAAGCTTTCTTT; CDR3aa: CASSHAAGPEAFF
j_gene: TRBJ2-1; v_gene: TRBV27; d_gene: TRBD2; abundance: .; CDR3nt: TGTGCCAGCAGTTTAACTAGCGGGAGTAGGAATGAGCAGTTCTTC; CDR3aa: CASSLTSGSRNEQFF
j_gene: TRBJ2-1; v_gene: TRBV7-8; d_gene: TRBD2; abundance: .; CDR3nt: TGTGCCAGCAGTTCGACTAGCGGGGGCTCCGACTCCTACAATGAGCAGTTCTTC; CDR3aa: CASSSTSGGSDSYNEQFF
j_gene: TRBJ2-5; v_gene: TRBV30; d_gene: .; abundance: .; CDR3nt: TGTGCCTGGAGTGAGAAATTAGGAGGGGCTTACCGCCAAGGGACCCAGTACTTC; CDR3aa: CAWSEKLGGAYRQGTQYF
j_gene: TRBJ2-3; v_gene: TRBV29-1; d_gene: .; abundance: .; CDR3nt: TGCAGCCCCAGATCATTGGGGCCAGATACGCAGTATTTT; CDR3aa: CSPRSLGPDTQYF
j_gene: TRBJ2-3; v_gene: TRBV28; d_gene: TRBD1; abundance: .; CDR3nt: TGTGCCAGCAGTCAAGACAGGGGGAACACAGATACGCAGTATTTT; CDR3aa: CASSQDRGNTDTQYF
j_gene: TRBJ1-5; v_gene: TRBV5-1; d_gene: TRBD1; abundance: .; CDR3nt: TGCGCCAGCAGCTACAGGGGGCTCCAGCCCCAGCATTTT; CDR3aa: CASSYRGLQPQHF
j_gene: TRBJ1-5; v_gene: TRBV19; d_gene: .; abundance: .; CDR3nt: TGTGCCAGTAGTATTGGGAGGGCCCAGCAGCCCCAGCATTTT; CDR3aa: CASSIGRAQQPQHF
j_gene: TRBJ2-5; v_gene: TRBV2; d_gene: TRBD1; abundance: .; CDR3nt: TGTGCCAGCAGCGCAATAATGACAGGGCGGGAGACCCAGTACTTC; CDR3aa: CASSAIMTGRETQYF
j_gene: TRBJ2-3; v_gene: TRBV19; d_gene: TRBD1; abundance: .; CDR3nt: TGTGCCAGTAGTTCCACCTTCGCCGGGACAGGGGGCACAGATACGCAGTATTTT; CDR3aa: CASSSTFAGTGGTDTQYF
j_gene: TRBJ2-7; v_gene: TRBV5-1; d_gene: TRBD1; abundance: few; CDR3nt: TGCGCCAGCAGCTTGGGGGACAGGGGACACGAGCAGTACTTC; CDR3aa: CASSLGDRGHEQYF